Listed here are 27 T cell receptor beta chains from one sample, sequenced in a study of T-cell reconstitution after alpha-beta-depleted transplantation in children. Unique molecular identifiers were used to barcode this TCRbeta library. A single record per CDR3 protein comes from TCRdb applying MiXCR to the PCR reads. This table holds about 640,000 distinct CDR3 sequences, around 16% found once. This sample comprised PBMCs from the stem cell graft donor, obtained from the stem cell graft. Receptors were obtained from a human donor who donated a stem cell graft to a child with acute myeloid leukemia.

The chain carries TRBV7-9 and TRBJ2-3, with 7 bases lining up with TRBD2. CDR3 length: 13 residues. CDR1 is SEHNR, CDR2 FQNEAQ, per germline (reference sequence). The junction had 3 bases not matched to a gene; V was cut back by 5 bases and J by 4 bases. CDR3 coding DNA: TGTGCCAGCAGCGTAACTAGCGCAGATACGCAGTATTTT. Protein: CASSVTSADTQYF.

The chain has TRBV6-2 or TRBV6-3 and TRBJ2-2, with a weak D call TRBD1 (6 bases). Trimming cost V 2 bases and J 4 bases, with 14 bases left between them. Germline V gene sequence: CDR1 MNHEY, CDR2 SVGEGT. The CDR3 is 16 amino acids. As DNA, the CDR3 is TGTGCCAGCAGTTACCACCCCAGGGGCGGCACCGGGGAGCTGTTTTTT. This sequence encodes CASSYHPRGGTGELFF.

The count of this clonotype is one. It is likely a read error, because the conserved phenylalanine at the end of the CDR3 is missing. This rearrangement joins TRBV29-1 to TRBJ1-5; a possible D gene is TRBD1 (5 bases). The V and J ends lost 2 bases and 3 bases respectively, with 8 bases between them. The CDR3 spans 13 residues. Looked up from germline, CDR1 is SQVTM and CDR2 is ANQGSEA. The CDR3 DNA reads as TGCAGCGTTGAATCGGGGCCCAATCAGCCCCAGCATTAT. Residues: CSVESGPNQPQHY.

This clonotype appeared many times. The rearrangement joins TRBV12-3 or TRBV12-4 to TRBJ1-4, with 9 positions matching TRBD1. The V segment lost 6 bases and the J segment 4 bases; nucleotides outside the gene matches: 6. The length of the CDR3 is 15 residues. The CDR3 is CASSPGTGINEKLFF. DNA of the CDR3: TGTGCCAGCAGCCCAGGGACAGGGATTAATGAAAAACTGTTTTTT.

This sequence joins TRBV20-1 and TRBJ2-1, with D tentatively TRBD2 (5 bases). V lost 0 bases, J lost 9 bases, and 15 bases lay in between. In germline, CDR1 is DFQATT, CDR2 SNEGSKA (reference sequence). The CDR3 is made up of 14 amino acids. This chain's CDR3 is CSARDLNGVGEQFF. Written as DNA, the CDR3 is TGCAGTGCTAGAGATCTGAACGGGGTAGGTGAGCAGTTCTTC.

This clonotype was observed a few times. The genes are TRBV4-2 and TRBJ2-6; D not certain. The germline V gene has CDR1 LGHNA and CDR2 YNFKEQ. The V and J ends lost 0 bases and 0 bases respectively, with 12 bases between them. The CDR3 runs to 18 residues. CDR3 sequence reads: CASSQDNSFSSGANVLTF. DNA of the CDR3: TGTGCCAGCAGCCAAGATAATAGCTTCAGCTCTGGGGCCAACGTCCTGACTTTC.

This clonotype showed up just a few times. The chain is built from TRBV5-1 and TRBJ2-2, with 13 bases matching TRBD2. The CDR3 runs to 16 residues. The ends lost 4 bases at V and 7 bases at J; junction bases unmatched: 7. Germline assignment: CDR1 SGHRS and CDR2 YFSETQ. The CDR3 region has the DNA TGCGCCAGCAGCGACGGACTAGCGGGGGACCGCGGGGAGCTGTTTTTT. It specifies CASSDGLAGDRGELFF.

The V call is TRBV3-1, the J call TRBJ2-3; 9 bases map to TRBD2. V was clipped by 11 bases and J by 1 base; unmatched bases: 19. This CDR3 has 18 amino acids. Germline V gene data show CDR1 as LGHDT and CDR2 as YNNKEL (reference sequence). The CDR3 DNA reads as TGTGCCTGCTGTTTGATTGAGGGGACTAGCTACCGCACAGATACGCAGTATTTT. Its protein is CACCLIEGTSYRTDTQYF.

This clonotype was detected many times. The rearrangement joins TRBV20-1 to TRBJ1-1; D might be TRBD1 (6 bases). Germline lookup yields CDR1 DFQATT and CDR2 SNEGSKA (reference sequence). This CDR3 comprises 13 residues. The V and J ends lost 6 bases and 2 bases respectively, with 13 bases between them. CDR3 amino acids: CSASSGANTEAFF. CDR3 DNA sequence: TGCAGTGCCTCCTCGGGGGCTAACACTGAAGCTTTCTTT.

This clonotype was observed a handful of times. The CDR3 DNA sequence: TGTGCCAGCAGCGAAGACAGGGCGGTAAACATTCAGTACTTC. Residues: CASSEDRAVNIQYF. J is TRBJ2-4 and V is TRBV7-9; 7 nucleotides match TRBD1. The CDR3 extends over 14 amino acids. After removal of 5 bases from V and 6 bases from J, the junction contained 7 bases not matched to a gene. Germline V gene sequence: CDR1 SEHNR, CDR2 FQNEAQ (reference sequence).

There are a few counts of this clonotype. The chain couples TRBV10-3 to TRBJ2-1; D gene ambiguous. Deletions cut 2 bases from V and 9 bases from J, with 5 bases between. CDR3 length: 11 amino acids. Germline values: CDR1 ENHRY, CDR2 SYGVKD. CDR3 sequence: CAISERIEQFF. The CDR3 DNA reads TGTGCCATCAGTGAGAGGATTGAGCAGTTCTTC.

This clonotype was detected many times. The chain carries TRBV20-1 and TRBJ1-4; TRBD1 is a possible D gene (6 bases). The CDR3 covers 15 residues. The V end was cut by 6 bases, the J end by 1 base, with 15 bases between. The V gene's germline CDR1 is DFQATT and CDR2 SNEGSKA (reference sequence). The CDR3 DNA reads TGCAGTGCGCCCTCAATGGGACAAACTAATGAAAAACTGTTTTTT. Amino acid sequence: CSAPSMGQTNEKLFF.

This chain joins TRBV12-3 or TRBV12-4 and TRBJ1-1; D not resolved. The V end lost 6 bases, the J end lost 10 bases, and 12 bases lay between the germline ends. The CDR3 is 11 residues long. The CDR3 nucleotides read TGTGCCAGCAGATCCCCCCAAGGAGCTTTCTTT. It codes for CASRSPQGAFF.

This clonotype was found many times. The chain couples TRBV7-6 to TRBJ2-7; 9 nucleotides line up with TRBD1. The V segment lost 2 bases and the J segment 5 bases; nucleotides outside the gene matches: 10. Germline V gene sequence: CDR1 SGHVS, CDR2 FNYEAQ. This CDR3 is built from 16 residues. CDR3 in DNA: TGTGCCAGCAGCTTAACTGGAGGGACAGGGAATCACGAGCAGTACGTC. Its translation is CASSLTGGTGNHEQYV.

To note about this clonotype: A single base separates this from a much larger clone, so it may be a read error. This chain links TRBV20-1 with TRBJ2-3; D assignment may be TRBD1 or TRBD2 (5 bases each). This CDR3 spans 13 amino acids. Germline V gives CDR1 DFQATT, CDR2 SNEGSKA (reference sequence). V dropped 5 bases and J dropped 1 base, with 10 bases sitting between them. CDR3 sequence reads: CSALTAGTDTQYF. The CDR3 DNA reads as TGCAGTGCTTTGACAGCGGGCACAGATACGCAGTATTTT.

In regard to this clonotype: This sequence may be a read error, since a much larger clone differs from it by one base. The genes are TRBV30 and TRBJ1-5; TRBD1 aligns across 7 bases. Germline V gene sequence: CDR1 GTSNPN, CDR2 SVGIG (reference sequence). The length of the CDR3 is 19 residues. CDR3 DNA sequence: TGTGCCAGGAGTAATGGGAGACTCCCAGGGGGATATAGCAATCAGCCCCAGCATTTT. It encodes CARSNGRLPGGYSNQPQHF.

There are a few counts of this clonotype. This rearrangement joins TRBV18 to TRBJ1-1; D not resolved. There are 13 residues in the CDR3. The germline V and J ends were trimmed by 2 bases and 4 bases, with 8 bases remaining between them. CDR1 is KGHSH, CDR2 LQKENI, per germline. The DNA for the CDR3 is TGTGCCAGCTCACCAGGGTACGGCACTGAAGCTTTCTTT. It translates to CASSPGYGTEAFF.

The chain is built from TRBV5-5 and TRBJ2-5; 10 bases fit TRBD1. CDR1 is SGHKS, CDR2 YYEKEE, per germline (reference sequence). After removal of 4 bases from V and 1 base from J, the junction contained 7 bases not matched to a gene. The CDR3 consists of 16 residues. CDR3 region: CASSVGQGVSQETQYF. CDR3 sequence (DNA): TGTGCCAGCAGCGTAGGACAGGGGGTTTCCCAAGAGACCCAGTACTTC.

The chain is built from TRBV6-1 and TRBJ2-1; D possibly corresponds to TRBD1 (5 bases). This CDR3 spans 11 amino acids. The germline V and J ends were trimmed by 6 bases and 12 bases, with 12 bases remaining between them. The germline V gene encodes CDR1 MNHNS and CDR2 SASEGT. CDR3: CASSAGLGQFF. Here the CDR3 DNA reads TGTGCCAGCAGCGCAGGGTTGGGGCAGTTCTTC.

This sequence joins TRBV15 and TRBJ1-1; no definite D call. The CDR3 extends over 15 amino acids. V shed 0 bases and J shed 3 bases, with 11 bases lying between them. In germline, CDR1 is LNHNV, CDR2 YYDKDF (reference sequence). The CDR3 is CATSRDLGWDTEAFF. The CDR3 region has the DNA TGTGCCACCAGCAGAGATCTGGGGTGGGACACTGAAGCTTTCTTT.

This clonotype was observed a few times. As DNA, the CDR3 is TGTGCCAGCAGTTTAGGGACAGGGGGCGCCGGGGATACGCAGTATTTT. This translates into CASSLGTGGAGDTQYF. The chain carries TRBV12-3 or TRBV12-4 and TRBJ2-3, with 11 bases lining up with TRBD1. V dropped 1 base and J dropped 6; count of bases not matched to a gene: 6. The CDR3 spans 16 residues.

This clonotype was recorded a few times. The chain carries TRBV5-5 and TRBJ2-7; 7 bases are shared with TRBD2. The CDR3 is 12 residues long. Germline V lookup: CDR1 SGHKS, CDR2 YYEKEE (reference sequence). Unmatched junction bases numbered 3, after V lost 5 bases and J lost 4 bases. The DNA for the CDR3 is TGTGCCAGCAGTCGGGGGGATTACGAGCAGTACGTC. Translating gives CASSRGDYEQYV.

The table lists this clonotype with many counts. The CDR3 region is CASSVYNEQFF. CDR3 bases: TGTGCCAGCAGCGTCTACAATGAGCAGTTCTTC. The chain links TRBV9 to TRBJ2-1; D gene uncertain. The CDR3 has 11 residues. The V and J ends lost 2 bases and 3 bases respectively, with 0 bases between them. CDR1 and CDR2 (germline): SGDLS, YYNGEE. The complete variable domain, with remaining parts taken from reference TRBV9 and TRBJ2-1, reads DSGVTQTPKHLITATGQRVTLRCSPRSGDLSVYWYQQSLDQGLQFLIQYYNGEERAKGNILERFSAQQFPDLHSELNLSSLELGDSALYFCASSVYNEQFFGPGTRLTVL.

This clonotype was counted only a few times. This sequence joins TRBV4-3 and TRBJ2-5; 8 bases line up with TRBD1. The CDR3 has 17 residues. V shed 1 base and J 1 base; nucleotides not matched to a gene: 8. Germline V gives CDR1 LGHNA, CDR2 YSLEER. The CDR3 reads CASSQGAQGEAQETQYF. The CDR3, as DNA: TGCGCCAGCAGCCAAGGGGCACAGGGGGAAGCCCAAGAGACCCAGTACTTC.

This clonotype showed up many times. CDR3 sequence reads: CSARGSREKLFF. DNA of the CDR3: TGCAGTGCTAGGGGATCTCGGGAAAAACTGTTTTTT. The chain carries TRBV20-1 and TRBJ1-4, with D uncertain. The germline gives CDR1 DFQATT, CDR2 SNEGSKA (reference sequence). Trimming pared 3 bases from V and 8 bases from J, leaving 10 bases between. The CDR3 contains 12 residues.

This clonotype has only a few counts. The V and J genes are TRBV27 and TRBJ2-2; possible D gene TRBD2, 6 bases. The CDR3 is made up of 15 amino acids. Trimming cost V 4 bases and J 0 bases, with 9 bases left between them. Germline V CDR1 and CDR2: MNHEY, SMNVEV (reference sequence). The chain's CDR3 is CASSWRGANTGELFF. In DNA form, the CDR3 reads TGTGCCAGCAGTTGGAGGGGCGCGAACACCGGGGAGCTGTTTTTT.

CDR3 DNA: TGCAGTGCCAAAGGGGACAGGGGGAAGACCCAGTACTTC. Residues: CSAKGDRGKTQYF. The genes are TRBV20-1 and TRBJ2-5; 11 positions agree with TRBD1. After removal of 6 bases from V and 6 bases from J, the junction contained 6 bases not matched to a gene. Germline loops: CDR1 DFQATT, CDR2 SNEGSKA (reference sequence). This CDR3 is built from 13 residues.